These 4 T cell receptor beta chains share one sample of origin, sequenced in a study of tumor and adjacent non-tumor tissue in lung cancer. No cell sorting was done before RNA was extracted from the tissue. A modified ARM-PCR protocol with three rounds of nested PCR amplified TCRbeta. TCRdb reanalysed the multiplex PCR reads using MiXCR and keeps one entry per CDR3 protein. The sample holds over 110,000 distinct CDR3 sequences; around 60% are singletons and the top ten take 15% to 20%. Sequencing was performed on lung tumor tissue. These receptors all come from a man aged 55 to 70 with small cell lung cancer.

Only a few counts were recorded for this clonotype. The junction and the germline gene differ at one end; a read error may be behind it. The chain joins TRBV11-2 to TRBJ2-7, with no clear D. CDR1 and CDR2 (germline): SGHAT, FQNNGV. The CDR3 consists of 13 residues. The CDR3 loop is CASSIDFDRGPYF. Written as DNA, the CDR3 is TGTGCCAGCAGCATAGATTTTGACCGCGGACCGTACTTC.

Concerning this clonotype itself: This sequence may be a read error, since a much larger clone differs from it by one base. The rearrangement uses TRBV29-1 and TRBJ2-5; D ambiguous. Germline V gene sequence: CDR1 SQVTM, CDR2 ANQGSEA. The CDR3 totals 11 residues. The CDR3 nucleotides read TGCATCGTTCGGACGCCATTGGCCCAGTACTTC. Translating it yields CIVRTPLAQYF.

In regard to this clonotype: Germline and junction disagree at one end, which may indicate a read error. The J gene is TRBJ2-1, the V gene TRBV12-3 or TRBV12-4; the D call may be TRBD1 or TRBD2 (5 bases each). The CDR3 is 15 amino acids. The DNA for the CDR3 is TGTGCCAGCAGTTCCCTAACGGGGCCTGGGGATGAGCAGTCCTTC. It yields the protein CASSSLTGPGDEQSF.

This clonotype has more than one count but fewer than ten. The V gene is TRBV20-1, the J gene TRBJ2-7, with 13 bases matching TRBD2. Germline loops: CDR1 DFQATT, CDR2 SNEGSKA (reference sequence). Trimming cost V 5 bases and J 6 bases; bases outside gene matches: 22. The CDR3 is 19 amino acids. CDR3 DNA sequence: TGCAGTGCTCCTAGGACTAGCGGGAGTATTCTCCTCATCCTCTCCGAGCAGTACGTC. It yields the protein CSAPRTSGSILLILSEQYV.